What follows describes a single T cell receptor (beta chain). This table comes from immunoSEQ multiplex PCR, and its TCRdb copy is limited to in-frame clones, with some not included. Of 150,000 to 200,000 clones in the sample, around 80% were seen once. CDR1 is SNHLY and CDR2 is FYNNEI in the germline V gene. The CDR3 is 14 amino acids. V gave up 5 bases and J gave up 5 bases, with 15 bases separating them. These data belong to a study of blood T cell repertoires in COVID-19. Seattle's cohort entered during active infection and was followed longitudinally. The chain joins TRBV2 to TRBJ1-1, with D unresolved. The TCR was taken from a woman older than 75 with COVID-19, enrolled during active disease. The sequencing input was peripheral blood. CDR3 in amino acids: CASSIGREGTEAFF. The CDR3 region has the DNA TGTGCCAGCAGTATAGGGCGCGAGGGAACTGAAGCTTTCTTT.